This is a list of T cell receptor beta chains from one sample in a study of long-term antiretroviral therapy in people with HIV. Method: immunoSEQ multiplex PCR; TCRdb's copy keeps in-frame clones and lacks some. The sample has about 28,000 clones, roughly 84% seen once. The starting material was unsorted PBMCs, obtained 0.4 years after starting antiretroviral therapy. The receptors originated from a man aged 18 to 35 with HIV. Both conserved end residues are part of each CDR3. Fields, in order: V gene, clone size, D gene, J gene, CDR3 protein, CDR3 DNA. A D gene is named only where the DNA matches it firmly. Size is omitted from some rows. Given values are once, few, many or a class for expanded clones.

v_call: TRBV6-5; clone_size: NA; d_call: NA; j_call: TRBJ1-1; cdr3_aa: CASSPETANTEAFF; cdr3_nt: TGTGCCAGCAGTCCCGAGACAGCGAACACTGAAGCTTTCTTT
v_call: TRBV28; clone_size: once; d_call: TRBD1; j_call: TRBJ1-2; cdr3_aa: CASSLLIQGASGYTF; cdr3_nt: TGTGCCAGCAGTTTACTTATTCAGGGGGCGAGTGGCTACACCTTC
v_call: TRBV29-1; clone_size: NA; d_call: NA; j_call: TRBJ1-1; cdr3_aa: CSAEVGMNTEAFF; cdr3_nt: TGCAGCGCCGAGGTCGGAATGAACACTGAAGCTTTCTTT
v_call: TRBV5-5; clone_size: NA; d_call: NA; j_call: TRBJ2-1; cdr3_aa: CASSQGSSYNEQFF; cdr3_nt: TGTGCCAGCAGCCAAGGTAGCTCCTACAATGAGCAGTTCTTC
v_call: TRBV4-1; clone_size: NA; d_call: NA; j_call: TRBJ2-7; cdr3_aa: CASSLGLAYEQYF; cdr3_nt: TGCGCCAGCAGCCTGGGACTTGCCTACGAGCAGTACTTC
v_call: TRBV7-3; clone_size: NA; d_call: NA; j_call: TRBJ2-2; cdr3_aa: CASSLGAATGELFF; cdr3_nt: TGTGCCAGCAGCCTTGGGGCAGCCACCGGGGAGCTGTTTTTT
v_call: TRBV5-6; clone_size: NA; d_call: NA; j_call: TRBJ2-1; cdr3_aa: CASSPRTVIEQFF; cdr3_nt: TGTGCCAGCAGCCCCCGGACAGTGATAGAGCAGTTCTTC
v_call: TRBV7-9; clone_size: NA; d_call: TRBD2; j_call: TRBJ2-7; cdr3_aa: CASSIVGGKSSYEQYF; cdr3_nt: TGTGCCAGCAGCATAGTGGGGGGGAAGAGCTCCTACGAGCAGTACTTC
v_call: TRBV27; clone_size: NA; d_call: NA; j_call: TRBJ2-7; cdr3_aa: CASSLSQGSYEQYF; cdr3_nt: TGTGCCAGCAGTTTGTCACAGGGATCCTACGAGCAGTACTTC
v_call: TRBV18; clone_size: NA; d_call: NA; j_call: TRBJ2-7; cdr3_aa: CASPRDGAYEQYF; cdr3_nt: TGTGCCAGCCCACGGGACGGAGCCTACGAGCAGTACTTC
v_call: TRBV28; clone_size: NA; d_call: NA; j_call: TRBJ2-7; cdr3_aa: CASSLTPAYEQYF; cdr3_nt: TGTGCCAGCAGTTTAACCCCGGCCTACGAGCAGTACTTC
v_call: TRBV5-1; clone_size: NA; d_call: TRBD1; j_call: TRBJ2-7; cdr3_aa: CASSLGTEVYEQYF; cdr3_nt: TGCGCCAGCAGCCTAGGGACAGAAGTCTACGAGCAGTACTTC
v_call: TRBV7-7; clone_size: NA; d_call: NA; j_call: TRBJ2-5; cdr3_aa: CASSLGIGETQYF; cdr3_nt: TGTGCCAGCAGCTTAGGGATAGGGGAGACCCAGTACTTC
v_call: TRBV9; clone_size: once; d_call: TRBD2; j_call: TRBJ2-7; cdr3_aa: CASSPWGVAGDNEQYF; cdr3_nt: TGTGCCAGCAGTCCCTGGGGGGTAGCGGGAGACAACGAGCAGTACTTC
v_call: TRBV2; clone_size: NA; d_call: NA; j_call: TRBJ1-2; cdr3_aa: CASSAGGLSYGYTF; cdr3_nt: TGTGCCAGCAGTGCTGGGGGCCTTAGCTATGGCTACACCTTC
v_call: TRBV7-9; clone_size: NA; d_call: TRBD2; j_call: TRBJ2-1; cdr3_aa: CASSLYPRTSGDYNEQFF; cdr3_nt: TGTGCCAGCAGTCTATACCCTAGGACTAGCGGGGACTACAATGAGCAGTTCTTC
v_call: TRBV13; clone_size: NA; d_call: NA; j_call: TRBJ1-1; cdr3_aa: CASSSLQGNTEAFF; cdr3_nt: TGTGCCAGCAGCTCGCTACAGGGCAACACTGAAGCTTTCTTT
v_call: TRBV28; clone_size: few; d_call: NA; j_call: TRBJ1-1; cdr3_aa: CASIRGFTEAFF; cdr3_nt: TGTGCCAGCATTCGAGGGTTTACTGAAGCTTTCTTT
v_call: TRBV9; clone_size: NA; d_call: NA; j_call: TRBJ1-3; cdr3_aa: CASSVGEGTGNTIYF; cdr3_nt: TGTGCCAGCAGCGTAGGAGAGGGAACTGGAAACACCATATATTTT
v_call: TRBV25-1; clone_size: NA; d_call: NA; j_call: TRBJ1-2; cdr3_aa: CASSGTDRVYGYTF; cdr3_nt: TGTGCCAGCAGTGGGACAGATCGAGTCTATGGCTACACCTTC
v_call: TRBV7-6; clone_size: NA; d_call: NA; j_call: TRBJ2-3; cdr3_aa: CASSLVLGLAPTDTQYF; cdr3_nt: TGTGCCAGCAGCTTAGTTCTTGGCCTAGCCCCCACAGATACGCAGTATTTT
v_call: TRBV5-4; clone_size: NA; d_call: NA; j_call: TRBJ1-1; cdr3_aa: CASSPNKNTEAFF; cdr3_nt: TGTGCCAGCAGCCCTAATAAGAACACTGAAGCTTTCTTT